One T cell receptor (beta chain) is described in this entry. The antigen is not known. This entry is derived from a study of blood T cells in healthy people across ages. Study-level results: Per million T cells, TCR beta diversity dropped about linearly as age rose.

Germline values: CDR1 DFQATT, CDR2 SNEGSKA (reference sequence). This CDR3 is 19 amino acids long. The V gene lost 2 bases and the J gene lost 0 bases, with 23 bases spanning the gap. The use of a sample-barcoded 5' primer and a J-beta primer mix characterized a second PCR of 7 to 11 cycles. Each CDR3 protein is one row after TCRdb ran MiXCR on the 5' RACE reads. Counted here are over 600,000 distinct CDR3 sequences, 35% to 60% occurring once; the ten biggest clones make up 15% to 20%. The specimen sequenced was blood. The J gene is TRBJ2-4, the V gene TRBV20-1; D is perhaps TRBD2 (7 bases). This clonotype was sampled from an elderly man in good health. The CDR3 coding sequence is TGCAGTGCTAGACCCTTTAGGGGGGAGGGATCGCTAGCCAAAAACATTCAGTACTTC. This gives the protein CSARPFRGEGSLAKNIQYF.